These T cell receptor beta chains were read from a single sample in a study of blood T cell repertoires in COVID-19. The table came from immunoSEQ multiplex PCR; TCRdb's copy has only in-frame clones and leaves some out. The sample yields about 180,000 clones, about 84% seen once. The specimen sequenced was PBMCs or T cells enriched from blood (not recorded which). The receptors come from a woman aged 25 to 39 who had recovered from COVID-19. Each CDR3 is given with its conserved first and last residue. Fields, in order: clone size, D gene, CDR3 length, V gene, J gene, CDR3 protein, CDR3 DNA. The D gene is left open where the match is weak. Only some rows state a clone size, as once, few, many or a class for expanded clones.

>few|NA|14|TRBV2|TRBJ1-2
CASTEVRSGNGYTF
TGTGCCAGCACCGAGGTCCGGTCCGGGAATGGCTACACCTTC
>NA|NA|14|TRBV29-1|TRBJ2-1
CSVENRAPYNEQFF
TGCAGCGTTGAAAACCGCGCGCCGTACAATGAGCAGTTCTTC
>NA|TRBD1|18|TRBV7-2|TRBJ1-3
CASSLASGAGQGRNTIYF
TGTGCCAGCAGCTTAGCAAGTGGTGCGGGACAGGGGAGAAACACCATATATTTT
>NA|TRBD1|15|TRBV27|TRBJ2-5
CASSLTGGWGETQYF
TGTGCCAGCAGTCTCACAGGGGGATGGGGGGAGACCCAGTACTTC
>NA|NA|13|TRBV6-2/TRBV6-3|TRBJ1-2
CASSLTGIYGYTF
TGTGCCAGCAGCCTCACAGGGATCTATGGCTACACCTTC
>NA|NA|13|TRBV5-6|TRBJ1-2
CASSSPGAYGYTF
TGTGCCAGCAGCTCGCCTGGGGCCTATGGCTACACCTTC
>NA|NA|14|TRBV27|TRBJ1-1
CASSLATGNTEAFF
TGTGCCAGCAGTTTAGCCACAGGGAACACTGAAGCTTTCTTT
>NA|TRBD1|15|TRBV2|TRBJ1-2
CATNSDRGRSNGYTF
TGTGCCACCAACTCGGACAGGGGGCGCAGTAATGGCTACACCTTC
>NA|NA|17|TRBV5-5|TRBJ1-5
CASSTSTQPDANQPQHF
TGTGCCAGCAGCACGTCGACTCAACCCGACGCTAATCAGCCCCAGCATTTT
>NA|TRBD1|15|TRBV9|TRBJ2-5
CASSVGDRQSETQYF
TGTGCCAGCAGCGTAGGGGACAGACAATCGGAGACCCAGTACTTC
>NA|TRBD2|14|TRBV6-4|TRBJ2-5
CASRGTSGQETQYF
TGTGCCAGCAGGGGGACTAGCGGACAAGAGACCCAGTACTTC
>NA|TRBD2|17|TRBV5-6|TRBJ2-3
CASSLRIAGGGTDTQYF
TGTGCCAGCAGCTTGAGAATAGCGGGTGGCGGCACAGATACGCAGTATTTT
>NA|NA|15|TRBV6-5|TRBJ1-2
CASSHHDRSLHGYTF
TGTGCCAGCAGCCACCATGACAGGTCTCTTCATGGCTACACCTTC
>once|NA|12|TRBV29-1|TRBJ2-7
CSVEIRVSEQYF
TGCAGCGTTGAGATCCGGGTCTCGGAGCAGTACTTC
>NA|TRBD2|18|TRBV10-3|TRBJ2-7
CAISDPDHLAGVGYEQYF
TGTGCCATCAGTGATCCCGACCACCTAGCGGGAGTGGGGTACGAGCAGTACTTC
>NA|TRBD2|16|TRBV19|TRBJ2-3
CASSGTSGRRTDTQYF
TGTGCCAGTAGTGGGACTAGCGGGCGTCGGACAGATACGCAGTATTTT
>NA|NA|13|TRBV19|TRBJ1-2
CASTEDTLYGYTF
TGTGCCAGTACCGAGGACACCCTCTATGGCTACACCTTC
>NA|NA|13|TRBV21-1|TRBJ2-1
CAIPLGQNNEQFF
TGTGCCATCCCCCTGGGACAGAACAATGAGCAGTTCTTC
>once|TRBD2|16|TRBV10-3|TRBJ2-1
CAISETSGRARNEQFF
TGTGCCATCAGTGAGACTAGCGGGAGGGCCCGTAATGAGCAGTTCTTC
>NA|NA|14|TRBV30|TRBJ1-2
CAWSVRQHNYGYTF
TGTGCCTGGAGTGTAAGACAGCATAACTATGGCTACACCTTC
>NA|TRBD2|19|TRBV7-2|TRBJ2-7
CASSPSGIRILSINYEQYF
TGTGCCAGCAGCCCTAGCGGGATCCGCATTCTTTCTATAAATTACGAGCAGTACTTC
>few|TRBD2|15|TRBV25-1|TRBJ2-3
CASSPGAGDTDTQYF
TGTGCCAGCAGCCCCGGAGCGGGAGACACAGATACGCAGTATTTT
>NA|NA|13|TRBV10-3|TRBJ1-2
CATAETGSGGYTF
TGTGCCACCGCCGAAACAGGGTCTGGCGGCTACACCTTC
>few|NA|14|TRBV28|TRBJ1-2
CASSSSSGLRGYTF
TGTGCCAGCAGTTCATCCTCAGGGTTACGCGGCTACACCTTC
>once|NA|14|TRBV2|TRBJ1-5
CASSEARENQPQHF
TGTGCCAGCAGTGAAGCGCGAGAGAATCAGCCCCAGCATTTT
>NA|TRBD1|15|TRBV2|TRBJ1-5
CASSAGTGGLQPQHF
TGTGCCAGCAGCGCCGGGACAGGGGGCCTTCAGCCCCAGCATTTT
>NA|TRBD1|14|TRBV11-1|TRBJ2-7
CASNPTGTRYEQYF
TGTGCCAGCAACCCGACAGGGACCCGCTACGAGCAGTACTTC
>NA|NA|15|TRBV7-5|TRBJ1-3
CARSLAGTVGNTIYF
TGTGCCAGAAGCTTAGCCGGGACAGTTGGAAACACCATATATTTT
>NA|TRBD2|19|TRBV5-5|TRBJ2-1
CASSFGAFLAGDAYNEQFF
TGTGCCAGCAGCTTCGGGGCTTTTCTAGCGGGAGACGCCTACAATGAGCAGTTCTTC
>NA|TRBD2|16|TRBV5-4|TRBJ2-2
CASSNLAGSNTGELFF
TGTGCCAGCAGCAATTTAGCGGGGTCGAACACCGGGGAGCTGTTTTTT
>NA|TRBD2|14|TRBV10-1|TRBJ2-1
CANLAGGPYNEQFF
TGCGCCAACCTAGCGGGAGGGCCTTACAATGAGCAGTTCTTC
>NA|TRBD2|17|TRBV13|TRBJ2-3
CASSLAGGQISADTQYF
TGTGCCAGCAGCTTAGCGGGGGGGCAAATAAGCGCAGATACGCAGTATTTT
>NA|NA|12|TRBV28|TRBJ1-4
CASTRINEKLFF
TGTGCCAGCACGAGGATTAATGAAAAACTGTTTTTT
>NA|TRBD1|13|TRBV12-3/TRBV12-4|TRBJ1-5
CASSIQGAQPQHF
TGTGCCAGCAGTATTCAGGGGGCTCAGCCCCAGCATTTT
>NA|TRBD2|15|TRBV9|TRBJ2-3
CASSVSTSGAYTQYF
TGTGCCAGCAGCGTATCGACTAGCGGGGCATATACGCAGTATTTT
>NA|TRBD2|16|TRBV28|TRBJ2-7
CASSSVSSGSGYEQYF
TGTGCCAGCAGTTCAGTCTCTAGCGGGAGTGGCTACGAGCAGTACTTC
>NA|NA|14|TRBV7-2|TRBJ2-1
CASSLRRVSNEQFF
TGTGCCAGCAGCTTACGGAGGGTATCAAATGAGCAGTTCTTC
>NA|TRBD2|17|TRBV19|TRBJ2-2
CASRTSGWVFGAGELFF
TGTGCCAGTAGGACTAGCGGTTGGGTTTTTGGTGCCGGGGAGCTGTTTTTT
>NA|TRBD2|16|TRBV6-6|TRBJ2-5
CASSYSQAGGPKTQYF
TGTGCCAGCAGTTACTCGCAAGCGGGAGGGCCGAAGACCCAGTACTTC
>once|NA|14|TRBV5-8|TRBJ1-2
CASSFVNRIYGYTF
TGTGCCAGCAGCTTCGTGAACAGGATTTATGGCTACACCTTC
>once|TRBD1|17|TRBV25-1|TRBJ2-5
CASSELRTGQGVETQYF
TGTGCCAGCAGTGAACTACGTACAGGACAGGGGGTAGAGACCCAGTACTTC
>NA|TRBD2|16|TRBV6-4|TRBJ2-1
CASSDSTGGDYNEQFF
TGTGCCAGCAGTGACTCGACGGGAGGCGACTACAATGAGCAGTTCTTC
>NA|NA|18|TRBV21-1|TRBJ2-2
CARSRASGRVWRTGELFF
TGTGCCAGGAGTAGGGCTAGCGGGAGGGTATGGCGGACCGGGGAGCTGTTTTTT
>NA|NA|14|TRBV28|TRBJ2-1
CASSLGGSNNEQFF
TGTGCCAGCAGTTTAGGAGGCAGTAACAATGAGCAGTTCTTC
>NA|TRBD2|18|TRBV24-1|TRBJ2-1
CATSGSSGRALPYNEQFF
TGTGCCACCAGTGGATCTAGCGGGAGGGCCCTTCCCTACAATGAGCAGTTCTTC
>NA|NA|12|TRBV10-3|TRBJ1-2
CAISELREDYTF
TGTGCCATCAGTGAGTTGAGGGAGGACTACACCTTC
>once|TRBD1|18|TRBV7-9|TRBJ2-1
CASSFFLERQGSHNEQFF
TGTGCCAGCAGCTTTTTTTTGGAACGACAGGGTTCCCACAATGAGCAGTTCTTC
>NA|NA|15|TRBV7-9|TRBJ2-1
CASSRGTTPGNEQFF
TGTGCCAGCAGCCGGGGGACGACCCCGGGGAATGAGCAGTTCTTC
>NA|TRBD1|13|TRBV12-3/TRBV12-4|TRBJ2-7
CASSPGQGYEQYF
TGTGCCAGCAGTCCGGGACAGGGCTACGAGCAGTACTTC
>NA|TRBD2|15|TRBV18|TRBJ2-5
CASSPSQREKETQYF
TGTGCCAGCTCACCTTCTCAGCGGGAAAAAGAGACCCAGTACTTC
>NA|TRBD2|18|TRBV18|TRBJ2-3
CASSPTQAGGPSADTQYF
TGTGCCAGCTCACCCACCCAAGCGGGAGGGCCCTCCGCAGATACGCAGTATTTT
>NA|NA|17|TRBV21-1|TRBJ2-3
CASSKARGLAGPRTQYF
TGTGCCAGCAGCAAAGCCAGGGGACTAGCGGGGCCCCGGACGCAGTATTTT
>NA|TRBD1|13|TRBV10-2|TRBJ2-5
CASSQGARETQYF
TGCGCCAGCAGTCAGGGGGCGCGGGAGACCCAGTACTTC
>NA|NA|12|TRBV19|TRBJ2-2
CASIRATGELFF
TGTGCCAGTATTCGCGCCACCGGGGAGCTGTTTTTT
>NA|TRBD1|15|TRBV19|TRBJ1-4
CASSPEGGSSEKLFF
TGTGCCAGTAGCCCGGAAGGGGGCAGCTCTGAAAAACTGTTTTTT
>NA|TRBD1|15|TRBV28|TRBJ1-4
CASSPPTGMYEKLFF
TGTGCCAGCAGCCCTCCGACAGGGATGTATGAAAAACTGTTTTTT
>few|TRBD2|15|TRBV6-5|TRBJ2-1
CASRRLAGAGNEQFF
TGTGCCAGCAGACGACTAGCGGGAGCCGGCAATGAGCAGTTCTTC
>NA|TRBD1|19|TRBV4-1|TRBJ2-6
CASSPNTSTGGAGANVLTF
TGCGCCAGCAGCCCCAACACCTCGACAGGGGGGGCTGGGGCCAACGTCCTGACTTTC
>NA|NA|13|TRBV7-2|TRBJ1-2
CASSPRQRMGYTF
TGTGCCAGCAGCCCAAGACAGCGAATGGGCTACACCTTC
>NA|TRBD2|13|TRBV29-1|TRBJ2-7
CSVGAGGGNEQYF
TGCAGCGTCGGGGCGGGAGGGGGCAACGAGCAGTACTTC